Shown below are 5 T cell receptor beta chains from a single sample sequenced in a study of shared clonotypes between healthy human individuals. CD45RO-negative CD8 cells positively selected for CCR7 made up the naive population, which excluded terminally differentiated effector memory CD45RA+ cells. Assay: immunoSEQ multiplex PCR; the TCRdb copy retains only in-frame clones and omits some. This sample has almost 700,000 clones, with just over 90% found just once. Sequences were obtained from naive CD8+ T cells sorted from blood. The receptors derive from a man younger than 45 in good health.

This sequence joins TRBV4-3 and TRBJ2-7; the D call may be TRBD1 or TRBD2 (5 bases each). The ends were cut back, 0 bases at V and 6 bases at J, with 9 bases in the middle. The CDR3 is made up of 13 amino acids. Germline CDR1 and CDR2: LGHNA and YSLEER. The CDR3 DNA reads TGCGCCAGCAGCCAAGATCTGGGACGCGAGCAGTACTTC. Encoded protein: CASSQDLGREQYF.

This rearrangement joins TRBV29-1 to TRBJ1-2; perhaps TRBD1 as D (5 bases). Trimming left V 6 bases short and J 4 bases short, with 18 bases between. Germline V gives CDR1 SQVTM, CDR2 ANQGSEA. The CDR3 spans 14 residues. CDR3 sequence: CSVPGAGLVYGYTF. As DNA, the CDR3 is TGCAGCGTCCCAGGAGCAGGGCTTGTCTATGGCTACACCTTC.

The rearrangement joins TRBV6-5 to TRBJ2-7; 8 bases line up with TRBD1. This CDR3 comprises 16 residues. The ends lost 0 bases at V and 3 bases at J; junction bases unmatched: 7. Looked up from germline, CDR1 is MNHEY and CDR2 is SVGAGI. CDR3: CASSYSSGGSYYEQYF. DNA for the CDR3: TGTGCCAGCAGTTACTCGTCAGGGGGCAGCTACTACGAGCAGTACTTC.

This clone appeared a single time. The chain recombines TRBV19 with TRBJ2-1; the match to TRBD1 covers 9 bases. This CDR3 has 14 residues. CDR1 and CDR2 from the germline V gene are LNHDA and SQIVND (reference sequence). Trimming took 5 bases from V and 5 from J; bases not matched to a gene: 4. CDR3 nucleotide sequence: TGTGCCAGTAGTGGGACAGGGTTTAACAATGAGCAGTTCTTC. Amino acid sequence: CASSGTGFNNEQFF. Combining the CDR3 with reference TRBV19 and TRBJ2-1 gives the whole variable domain DGGITQSPKYLFRKEGQNVTLSCEQNLNHDAMYWYRQDPGQGLRLIYYSQIVNDFQKGDIAEGYSVSREKKESFPLTVTSAQKNPTAFYLCASSGTGFNNEQFFGPGTRLTVL.

The genes are TRBV29-1 and TRBJ2-2, with a tentative D call TRBD2 (6 bases). This CDR3 has 14 amino acids. The V and J ends lost 2 bases and 7 bases respectively, with 14 bases between them. The germline V gene has CDR1 SQVTM and CDR2 ANQGSEA. In nucleotides, the CDR3 is TGCAGCGTTGAATCGGGGGACCGGGACGGGGAGCTGTTTTTT. It is translated as CSVESGDRDGELFF.